A single sample is the source of the 4 T cell receptor beta chains below, sequenced in a study of T cells after yellow fever vaccination. MiXCR, run by TCRdb on the 5' RACE reads, gives a single entry per CDR3 protein. The repertoire holds a few hundred thousand distinct CDR3 sequences, with roughly 4.3% as singletons. The specimen comprised PBMCs, sampled 5 days after the yellow fever booster vaccination. All receptors come from a man between 18 and 29 years old who received the YFV17D yellow fever vaccine.

The chain joins TRBV15 to TRBJ1-2; no reliable D call. CDR1 LNHNV and CDR2 YYDKDF come from the germline V gene (reference sequence). This CDR3 spans 14 amino acids. V gave up 0 bases and J gave up 6 bases, with 11 bases separating them. CDR3: CATSRDRGWNGYTF. The CDR3 bases are TGTGCCACCAGCAGAGACAGAGGATGGAATGGCTACACCTTC.

The chain combines TRBV7-6 with TRBJ2-7; D ambiguous. The V gene lost 5 bases and the J gene lost 0 bases, with 8 bases spanning the gap. Germline-derived CDR1 and CDR2 are SGHVS and FNYEAQ. The CDR3 totals 13 residues. The CDR3 nucleotides read TGTGCCAGCAGCCGCGACACCTCCTACGAGCAGTACGTC. As protein: CASSRDTSYEQYV.

The rearrangement links TRBV7-2 to TRBJ2-5; D could derive from TRBD1 or TRBD2 (6 bases each). This CDR3 comprises 16 residues. In germline, CDR1 is SGHTA, CDR2 FQGNSA. The germline V and J ends were trimmed by 1 base and 2 bases, with 14 bases remaining between them. The CDR3 loop is CASSLGVRGGQETQYF. The CDR3 DNA sequence: TGTGCCAGCAGCTTAGGAGTTCGAGGGGGGCAAGAGACCCAGTACTTC.

This clonotype was counted between two and nine times. CDR3 bases: TGCGCCAGCAGCCACCCCGGGACTAGTCTCGACAATGAGCAGTTCTTC. Protein sequence: CASSHPGTSLDNEQFF. The chain recombines TRBV4-3 with TRBJ2-1, with 8 bases fitting TRBD2. The ends lost 3 bases at V and 5 bases at J; junction bases unmatched: 9. The CDR3 contains 16 residues. From germline, CDR1 is LGHNA and CDR2 YSLEER.